One T cell receptor beta chain is described in this entry. Many counts were recorded for this clonotype. It has no known antigen specificity. No base-level quality is on record; no much larger clone is a single base apart. Hyperthyroidism was considered stable if no progression to ophthalmopathy occurred within 18 months of follow-up. Hyperthyroidism patients were newly diagnosed, with disease duration under 2 months, and aged 18 to 65 years. Patients were excluded if they had other autoimmune diseases, uncontrolled infections, pregnancy or lactation. Diagnosis relied on clinical symptoms, serum thyroxine, TRAb, thyroid ultrasound and orbital computed tomography. Ficoll-Paque density gradient centrifugation was used to isolate PBMCs from approximately 10 ml of fresh peripheral blood. Total RNA was extracted using Trizol reagent, and RNA quality was checked on an Agilent 2100 Bioanalyzer. The CDR1 and CDR2 encoded by the germline V gene are MDHEN and SYDVKM. Trimming leaves V shorter by 2 bases and J shorter by 1 base, with the junction holding 5 bases beyond the gene matches. The CDR3, from cysteine to phenylalanine, totals 17 residues. Only the CDR3 DNA stays, 51 bases, in frame from base 1.

The data belong to a study of Graves' ophthalmopathy and Graves' hyperthyroidism (dated by TCRdb to the late 2010s). Background on the whole study: Peripheral blood was collected at initial diagnosis, before any treatment. The study used TCR beta repertoire signatures to distinguish Graves' ophthalmopathy from Graves' hyperthyroidism and to predict progression to ophthalmopathy. In total, some 130 blood samples were TCR-sequenced: approximately 42 ophthalmopathy, some 75 hyperthyroidism and some 17 hyperthyroidism-to-ophthalmopathy patients. To explore V-J signatures distinguishing ophthalmopathy from hyperthyroidism, a discovery set of 100 patients (roughly 45 ophthalmopathy, 55 to 60 stable hyperthyroidism) was enrolled. For independent validation, a separate cohort was made up of roughly 19 hyperthyroidism patients plus 17 patients who later progressed from hyperthyroidism to ophthalmopathy. In six hyperthyroidism patients, the T-cell repertoire of thyroid tissue was compared with the T-cell repertoire of blood. Following sampling, methimazole starting at 30 mg daily was administered to hyperthyroidism patients, and high-dose intravenous methylprednisolone was administered to ophthalmopathy patients. For training and testing, the roughly 93 patients in the discovery cohort were randomly divided in a 7:3 ratio.

For repertoire sequencing, the TCR beta CDR3 regions were amplified from RNA transcripts. A first-round RT-PCR used HTBI primers with the Qiagen OneStep RT-PCR kit, followed by a second-round multiplex PCR, size selection and purification. Libraries were sequenced paired-end with 100 bp reads on an Illumina HiSeq2000. Under the source paper's analysis protocol: SOAPnuke was used to process the reads, removing any read that contained adapters or uncalled bases, had a mean Phred below 15, or lacked an exact match to the constant primer or identifier. High-quality paired reads were merged with COPE v1.2.5. Each unique nucleotide sequence was defined as a clonotype, and clonotypes were aligned to IMGT TRB V, D and J references with MiTCR v1.1. The analysis was limited to V-J combinations with a frequency above 0.0001, which together covered roughly 99% of repertoires. For each V-J combination, a TCR clonal expansion and chaos score was defined as the ratio of F50 clonal expansion to chaos observed in the TCRdist matrix. Welch's t-statistics and random forest were used to narrow the features down to 13 V-J combinations, which were then fed into a naive Bayes classifier. The similarity between thyroid and blood repertoires was quantified using the Morisita-Horn index. TCRdb trimmed the raw reads at Q25, called clones with MiXCR and kept productive beta chains. Entries that share a CDR3 protein sequence are merged under the most common genes and DNA. These V and J calls originate from TCRdb's pipeline instead of the authors' own analysis. The table for this sample lists roughly 610,000 distinct CDR3 sequences; about a fifth of them were counted only once. More than 5.5% of the sample belongs to the ten largest clones.

The paper as a whole reports these results and caveats: In validation, the model predicted ophthalmopathy progression with over 60% sensitivity and about 73% specificity; 12 predicted patients were CT-confirmed with GO in a median of about 6.1 months. No statistical method was used to predetermine the sample size, and group allocation was not hidden from the investigators. In cross-validation, the 13-signature model distinguished ophthalmopathy from stable hyperthyroidism with less than 90% sensitivity and around 81% specificity, while in the test set the corresponding values were approximately 80% and 75%. Among expanded thyroid clonotypes with frequency above 0.001, most also showed up in blood, which suggests that blood repertoires may reflect the thyroid immune response.

Sequencing was carried out using peripheral blood. This clonotype was obtained from a woman under 30 with stable Graves' hyperthyroidism. Some clones in this sample may be carry-over from other donors' samples. Donor details come from another sample of the same person, matched by shared clones. The V and J genes are TRBV28 and TRBJ2-6; 7 nucleotides in the junction match TRBD2. The DNA sequence is given as TGTGCCAGCAGTTTAGGGGCGGGGGTGTCTGGGGCCAACGTCCTGACTTTC. Its protein reads: CASSLGAGVSGANVLTF.